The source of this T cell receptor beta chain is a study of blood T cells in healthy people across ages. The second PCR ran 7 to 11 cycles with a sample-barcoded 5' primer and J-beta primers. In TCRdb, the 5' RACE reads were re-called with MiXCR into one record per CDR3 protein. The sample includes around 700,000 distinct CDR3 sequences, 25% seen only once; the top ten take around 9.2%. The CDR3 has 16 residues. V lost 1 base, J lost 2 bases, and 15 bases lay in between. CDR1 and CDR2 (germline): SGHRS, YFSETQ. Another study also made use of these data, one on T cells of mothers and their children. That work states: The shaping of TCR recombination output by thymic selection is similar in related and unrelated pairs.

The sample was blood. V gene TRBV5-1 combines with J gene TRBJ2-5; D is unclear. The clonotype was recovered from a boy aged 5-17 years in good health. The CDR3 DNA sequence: TGCGCCAGCAGCTTGTTTAACGCACGTGGGCAAGAGACCCAGTACTTC. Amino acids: CASSLFNARGQETQYF. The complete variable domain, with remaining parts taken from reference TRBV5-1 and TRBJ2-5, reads KAGVTQTPRYLIKTRGQQVTLSCSPISGHRSVSWYQQTPGQGLQFLFEYFSETQRNKGNFPGRFSGRQFSNSRSEMNVSTLELGDSALYLCASSLFNARGQETQYFGPGTRLLVL.